This TCR beta chain was captured in a study of shared clonotypes between healthy human individuals. Whole-study results and caveats: When compared with the clonotypes that were shared by all four sorted-subset donors, the non-shared clonotypes turned out to have lower generation probabilities.

CDR1 LNHNV and CDR2 YYDKDF come from the germline V gene (reference sequence). Trimming removed 1 base from V and 3 bases from J, with 12 bases in between. The CDR3 covers 15 residues. For this clone: Its matching antigen is unknown.

Positive CCR7 selection of CD45RO-negative cells yielded the naive CD8 cells, and terminally differentiated effector memory CD45RA+ cells were excluded. Measured with immunoSEQ multiplex PCR; TCRdb has only the in-frame clones, and not every one. The data show millions of clones, about 94% seen once. The receptor comes from a man aged 18-30 years in good health. J is TRBJ1-2 and V is TRBV15; the D is unclear. Source material: naive CD8+ T cells sorted from blood. The CDR3 region is CATSRGVSEDYGYTF. CDR3 coding DNA: TGTGCCACCAGCAGAGGAGTTAGTGAAGACTATGGCTACACCTTC.